The next 28 T cell receptor beta chains were all read from a single sample in a study of blood T cell repertoires in COVID-19. The method was immunoSEQ multiplex PCR; TCRdb's version includes in-frame clones alone and lacks a portion of them. The data contain under 150,000 clones, roughly 90% of them singletons. The sequencing sample was made of peripheral blood. All receptors come from a man between 50 and 59 years old with acute or convalescent COVID-19.

J is TRBJ1-2 and V is TRBV6-5, with 7 bases aligning to TRBD1. Germline values: CDR1 MNHEY, CDR2 SVGAGI. The CDR3 contains 13 residues. With 6 bases clipped from V and 4 bases from J, the junction kept 5 bases outside the gene matches. As DNA, the CDR3 is TGTGCCAGCAGAGAGACAGGGTTCTATGGCTACACCTTC. Translating gives CASRETGFYGYTF.

J is TRBJ2-7 and V is TRBV2; D remains ambiguous. V was shortened by 3 bases and J by 1 base, with 13 bases between the two germline ends. CDR3 length: 15 residues. Germline CDR1 SNHLY, CDR2 FYNNEI. This CDR3 reads CASSDDWPRSYEQYF. CDR3 in DNA: TGTGCCAGCAGTGACGACTGGCCACGATCCTACGAGCAGTACTTC.

J is TRBJ1-5 and V is TRBV4-3, with TRBD1 identical over 7 bases. The CDR3 runs 16 residues. The J segment lost 2 bases and the V segment lost 5 bases, leaving 9 bases of the junction unmatched. The germline V gene has CDR1 LGHNA and CDR2 YSLEER. CDR3: CASSGDRANRNQPQHF. The CDR3 nucleotides are TGCGCCAGCAGCGGGGACAGAGCGAACCGCAATCAGCCCCAGCATTTT.

The chain combines TRBV27 with TRBJ2-4, with 11 bases matching TRBD2. V dropped 3 bases and J dropped 1; count of bases not matched to a gene: 5. Germline V gives CDR1 MNHEY, CDR2 SMNVEV (reference sequence). The CDR3 spans 17 residues. CDR3 in DNA: TGTGCCAGCAGTTTTTCACTAGCGGGAGCGGCCAAAAACATTCAGTACTTC. It specifies CASSFSLAGAAKNIQYF.

The chain combines TRBV10-3 with TRBJ1-1; D not resolved. Germline CDR1 ENHRY, CDR2 SYGVKD. The V and J ends lost 0 bases and 8 bases respectively, with 10 bases between them. The CDR3 runs 13 residues. Here the CDR3 reads CAISESRSVEAFF. For the CDR3, the DNA is TGTGCCATCAGTGAGTCCCGCTCAGTAGAAGCTTTCTTT.

The chain has TRBV7-6 and TRBJ2-7, with 11 positions matching TRBD2. This CDR3 spans 16 amino acids. Germline V gives CDR1 SGHVS, CDR2 FNYEAQ. The junction had 8 bases not matched to a gene; V was cut back by 1 base and J by 6 bases. In nucleotides, the CDR3 is TGTGCCAGCAGCTTAGAGGTACTAGCGGGAGCGGTCGAGCAGTACTTC. It specifies CASSLEVLAGAVEQYF.

This chain links TRBV5-1 with TRBJ2-7; D gene uncertain. The CDR3 consists of 13 residues. The germline CDR1 and CDR2 sequences are SGHRS and YFSETQ. Trimming took off 4 bases at V and 2 bases at J, with 10 bases between the two ends. CDR3 loop: CASSIDNPYEQYF. The DNA of the CDR3 is TGCGCCAGCAGCATCGACAATCCCTACGAGCAGTACTTC. The entire variable domain, with the rest obtained from reference TRBV5-1 and TRBJ2-7, is as follows: KAGVTQTPRYLIKTRGQQVTLSCSPISGHRSVSWYQQTPGQGLQFLFEYFSETQRNKGNFPGRFSGRQFSNSRSEMNVSTLELGDSALYLCASSIDNPYEQYFGPGTRLTVT.

The rearrangement uses TRBV6-6 and TRBJ2-1; 7 nucleotides agree with TRBD2. There are 12 residues in the CDR3. CDR1 is MNHNY and CDR2 is SVGAGI in the germline V gene (reference sequence). V lost 4 bases and J lost 15; bases outside the gene matches: 9. CDR3 DNA: TGTGCCAGCAGTTCCCGGACTAGTGGCCCGTTCTTC. This codes for CASSSRTSGPFF.

The chain recombines TRBV5-1 with TRBJ1-1; no clear D. Germline loops: CDR1 SGHRS, CDR2 YFSETQ. V lost 1 base to trimming and J lost 4 bases, with 8 bases between them. The CDR3 has 13 amino acids. The CDR3 spells CASSLLGGTEAFF. The DNA of the CDR3 is TGCGCCAGCAGCTTGCTCGGAGGCACTGAAGCTTTCTTT. The complete variable domain, with remaining parts taken from reference TRBV5-1 and TRBJ1-1, reads KAGVTQTPRYLIKTRGQQVTLSCSPISGHRSVSWYQQTPGQGLQFLFEYFSETQRNKGNFPGRFSGRQFSNSRSEMNVSTLELGDSALYLCASSLLGGTEAFFGQGTRLTVV.

This chain links TRBV28 with TRBJ1-2, with TRBD1 as a possible D gene (6 bases). CDR1 is MDHEN, CDR2 SYDVKM, per germline. The CDR3 length is 21 residues. Between the trimmed V and J ends, which lost 4 bases and 0 bases, there was a span of 30 bases. The CDR3, as DNA: TGTGCCAGCAGTTCTCCACAACGGACAGACCTTACACGGGGACCTAACTATGGCTACACCTTC. Amino acid sequence: CASSSPQRTDLTRGPNYGYTF.

V and J are TRBV5-1 and TRBJ2-3; 13 bases are a match to TRBD2. CDR3 length equals 14 residues. The V gene end was trimmed by 7 bases and the J gene end by 4 bases; junction bases not matched to a gene: 3. The germline gives CDR1 SGHRS, CDR2 YFSETQ. The CDR3 is CASLGLAGSDTQYF. In nucleotides, the CDR3 is TGCGCCAGCCTGGGACTAGCGGGATCAGATACGCAGTATTTT.

The chain uses TRBV5-5 and TRBJ2-7; D might be TRBD2 (5 bases). CDR3 length: 15 amino acids. CDR1 is SGHKS and CDR2 is YYEKEE in the germline V gene (reference sequence). Deletions cut 9 bases from V and 2 bases from J, with 21 bases between. The DNA for the CDR3 is TGTGCCACCAGTGAAGTTTTGGGGAGACCCTACGAGCAGTACTTC. Translation gives CATSEVLGRPYEQYF.

This rearrangement joins TRBV10-1 to TRBJ1-2; the match to TRBD1 covers 9 bases. Germline loops: CDR1 WNHNN, CDR2 SYGVQD (reference sequence). The CDR3 is 12 residues long. V lost 8 bases to trimming and J lost 6 bases; unmatched junction nucleotides: 4. The CDR3 nucleotides are TGCGCCAGCGCCGGACAGGGGAATGGCTACACCTTC. It yields the protein CASAGQGNGYTF.

The chain couples TRBV18 to TRBJ2-5; 7 nucleotides line up with TRBD1. V lost 8 bases to trimming and J lost 5 bases; unmatched junction nucleotides: 8. There are 13 residues in the CDR3. Germline assignment: CDR1 KGHSH and CDR2 LQKENI. CDR3 in DNA: TGTGCCAGCATCCCCAACAGGGGTGAGACCCAGTACTTC. This codes for CASIPNRGETQYF.

The chain uses TRBV7-9 and TRBJ1-2; 9 bases are a match to TRBD1. The germline gives CDR1 SEHNR, CDR2 FQNEAQ (reference sequence). This CDR3 comprises 15 residues. V lost 6 bases, J lost 3 bases, and 8 bases stayed unmatched. In DNA form, the CDR3 reads TGTGCCAGCAGTTCCCCGGACAGGGGAGACTATGGCTACACCTTC. Translation gives CASSSPDRGDYGYTF. Combining the CDR3 with reference TRBV7-9 and TRBJ1-2 gives the whole variable domain DTGVSQNPRHKITKRGQNVTFRCDPISEHNRLYWYRQTLGQGPEFLTYFQNEAQLEKSRLLSDRFSAERPKGSFSTLEIQRTEQGDSAMYLCASSSPDRGDYGYTFGSGTRLTVV.

This clone was seen a handful of times. V gene TRBV6-5 combines with J gene TRBJ2-7; 7 positions agree with TRBD1. The trim removed 0 bases at V and 6 bases at J, leaving 11 bases unmatched. The CDR3 loop spans 16 amino acids. Per germline, CDR1 MNHEY and CDR2 SVGAGI. In nucleotides, the CDR3 is TGTGCCAGCAGTTACTCGTCCCCAGACAGGGCGGCCGAGCAGTACTTC. This encodes CASSYSSPDRAAEQYF.

V is TRBV11-3 and J is TRBJ2-7; 11 bases fit TRBD1. Germline V lookup: CDR1 SGHNT, CDR2 YENEEA. Unmatched junction bases numbered 6, after V lost 4 bases and J lost 1 base. This CDR3 region has 16 residues. CDR3 coding DNA: TGTGCCAGCAGCTCCTTGGGACAGGGGGTTTCCTACGAGCAGTACTTC. It translates to CASSSLGQGVSYEQYF. The entire variable domain, with the rest obtained from reference TRBV11-3 and TRBJ2-7, is as follows: EAGVVQSPRYKIIEKKQPVAFWCNPISGHNTLYWYLQNLGQGPELLIRYENEEAVDDSQLPKDRFSAERLKGVDSTLKIQPAELGDSAVYLCASSSLGQGVSYEQYFGPGTRLTVT.

This clone was seen only once. The chain employs TRBV18 and TRBJ2-5; 8 bases line up with TRBD2. The CDR3 contains 14 residues. The junction had 5 bases not matched to a gene; V was cut back by 3 bases and J by 5 bases. Germline V gene sequence: CDR1 KGHSH, CDR2 LQKENI. The CDR3 protein is CASSPGTSRETQYF. The CDR3 DNA follows: TGTGCCAGCTCACCCGGGACTAGTCGGGAGACCCAGTACTTC.

This clone was seen once. The chain uses TRBV11-3 and TRBJ2-1; 8 bases match TRBD2. Germline V gene data show CDR1 as SGHNT and CDR2 as YENEEA. The CDR3 sequence is 15 residues long. After removal of 3 bases from V and 6 bases from J, the junction contained 7 bases not matched to a gene. CDR3 nucleotide sequence: TGTGCCAGCAGCTTCTCTAGCGGGTTGCTCAATGAGCAGTTCTTC. It codes for CASSFSSGLLNEQFF. The full variable domain, its missing parts supplied by reference TRBV11-3 and TRBJ2-1, is EAGVVQSPRYKIIEKKQPVAFWCNPISGHNTLYWYLQNLGQGPELLIRYENEEAVDDSQLPKDRFSAERLKGVDSTLKIQPAELGDSAVYLCASSFSSGLLNEQFFGPGTRLTVL.

The chain links TRBV5-1 to TRBJ2-7; 11 bases line up with TRBD1. The CDR3 has 15 amino acids. With V trimmed by 4 bases and J by 3 bases, 6 bases remained unmatched. Germline lookup yields CDR1 SGHRS and CDR2 YFSETQ. The CDR3 DNA reads TGCGCCAGCAGCGATTCCGGGACAGGGGGCTACGAGCAGTACTTC. This sequence encodes CASSDSGTGGYEQYF.

The J gene is TRBJ2-7, the V gene TRBV6-2 or TRBV6-3; 9 bases fit TRBD1. The CDR3 is 13 amino acids. Unmatched junction bases numbered 1, after V lost 6 bases and J lost 1 base. Germline assignment: CDR1 MNHEY and CDR2 SVGEGT. CDR3 sequence (DNA): TGTGCCAGCAGCGGACAGGGGTCCTACGAGCAGTACTTC. This translates into CASSGQGSYEQYF.

The chain employs TRBV30 and TRBJ2-5; possibly TRBD2 for D (5 bases). Per germline, CDR1 GTSNPN and CDR2 SVGIG (reference sequence). The CDR3 extends over 13 amino acids. Trimming stripped 4 bases from V and 2 bases from J, with 11 bases between. CDR3 DNA sequence: TGTGCCTGGAATGAGGGCCGACAAGAGACCCAGTACTTC. The encoded protein is CAWNEGRQETQYF.

CDR3: CASTTDLNTEAFF. The CDR3 DNA is TGTGCCAGCACTACAGATTTGAACACTGAAGCTTTCTTT. The rearrangement joins TRBV5-6 to TRBJ1-1; no clear D. CDR1 is SGHDT and CDR2 is YYEEEE in the germline V gene. CDR3 length equals 13 residues. V was cut by 6 bases and J by 0 bases, with 9 bases left in between.

The chain combines TRBV5-6 with TRBJ2-1, with a possible D match to TRBD2 (6 bases). The CDR3 spans 12 residues. Germline V CDR1 and CDR2: SGHDT, YYEEEE. Trimming took 6 bases from V and 8 from J, leaving 12 bases between them. The CDR3 coding sequence is TGTGCCAGCAAAGGGACTTTAGATGAGCAGTTCTTC. It yields the protein CASKGTLDEQFF.

This clone was seen only once. The V and J genes are TRBV19 and TRBJ2-7; 7 bases line up with TRBD1. The CDR3 runs to 14 residues. Trimming at V came to 3 bases and at J to 4 bases, leaving 6 bases not matched to a gene. Germline V CDR1 and CDR2: LNHDA, SQIVND (reference sequence). The CDR3 nucleotides are TGTGCCAGTAGTATGCGACAGGGTGGGTACGAGCAGTACTTC. Protein product: CASSMRQGGYEQYF.

The chain employs TRBV27 and TRBJ1-5; weak D call: TRBD1 (5 bases). The V end was cut by 6 bases, the J end by 5 bases, with 20 bases between. Germline CDR1 reads MNHEY; CDR2 reads SMNVEV (reference sequence). This CDR3 has 16 amino acids. CDR3 region: CASSPTTASYYQPQHF. CDR3 DNA sequence: TGTGCCAGCAGCCCAACGACAGCCTCCTATTATCAGCCCCAGCATTTT.

This sequence joins TRBV6-5 and TRBJ1-1, with TRBD1 identical over 7 bases. The trim removed 0 bases at V and 3 bases at J, leaving 1 base unmatched. The V gene's germline CDR1 is MNHEY and CDR2 SVGAGI. This CDR3 comprises 14 residues. The CDR3 loop reads CASSYSDRYTEAFF. The CDR3 DNA sequence: TGTGCCAGCAGTTACTCGGACAGGTACACTGAAGCTTTCTTT.

This chain's CDR3 is CATSRDLTADTQYF. In DNA, the CDR3 is TGTGCCACCAGCAGAGATCTGACAGCTGATACGCAGTATTTT. The rearrangement links TRBV15 to TRBJ2-3, with D perhaps TRBD1 (5 bases). V was pared by 0 bases and J by 6 bases, with 10 bases between. Germline lookup yields CDR1 LNHNV and CDR2 YYDKDF (reference sequence). The CDR3 loop spans 14 amino acids. Using reference TRBV15 and TRBJ2-3 for the parts outside the CDR3, the full variable domain is DAMVIQNPRYQVTQFGKPVTLSCSQTLNHNVMYWYQQKSSQAPKLLFHYYDKDFNNEADTPDNFQSRRPNTSFCFLDIRSPGLGDTAMYLCATSRDLTADTQYFGPGTRLTVL.